Listed below are T cell receptor beta chains from one sample, sequenced in a study of OX40 agonist ivuxolimab in advanced cancers. Measured with immunoSEQ multiplex PCR; TCRdb has only the in-frame clones, and not every one. The sample lists 48,000 or so clones, approximately 85% occurring once. This specimen was CD4+ or CD8+ T cells sorted from blood, taken in a trial of the OX40 agonist ivuxolimab. The origin of the receptors is an adult with an advanced solid tumor such as melanoma, head and neck, liver or kidney cancer. The CDR3 runs from the conserved cysteine through the conserved F or W. The D gene is left open where the match is weak. For some rows the clone size is stated as once, few or many, or as a class when expanded; others skip it.

size	length	D	J	V	DNA	CDR3
-	16	TRBD1	TRBJ2-5	TRBV9	TGTGCCAGCAGCGTAGCTCCAGGGGGCGGGCAAGAGACCCAGTACTTC	CASSVAPGGGQETQYF
-	17	TRBD2	TRBJ2-5	TRBV4-1	TGCGCCAGCAGCCATATCCTCACGGGGGGGGCTCAAGAGACCCAGTACTTC	CASSHILTGGAQETQYF
-	16	TRBD1	TRBJ2-7	TRBV7-9	TGTGCCAGCAGCTCTCTTTTGGCAGGGGGATTCTACGAGCAGTACTTC	CASSSLLAGGFYEQYF
-	13	-	TRBJ2-7	TRBV6-5	TGTGCCAGCCGGAAGACCGAAAACTACGAGCAGTACTTC	CASRKTENYEQYF
-	16	TRBD2	TRBJ2-2	TRBV7-9	TGTGCCAGCAGACGGACTAGCGGGATCTCGAGCGGGGAGCTGTTTTTT	CASRRTSGISSGELFF
-	14	-	TRBJ1-3	TRBV9	TGTGCCAGCGGGGGCGGCCTCTCTGGAAACACCATATATTTT	CASGGGLSGNTIYF
-	14	-	TRBJ2-2	TRBV5-1	TGCGCCAGCAGCCCGGCGATAAGGGCCGGGGAGCTGTTTTTT	CASSPAIRAGELFF
-	13	-	TRBJ2-3	TRBV21-1	TGTGCCAGCACCCTCGACAGGGTAGATACGCAGTATTTT	CASTLDRVDTQYF
-	13	-	TRBJ2-1	TRBV21-1	TGTGCCAGCGGGAAGTTTCCCTACAATGAGCAGTTCTTC	CASGKFPYNEQFF
-	13	-	TRBJ2-1	TRBV7-2	TGTGCCAGCAGCTTCCAGGGGGAGGATGAGCAGTTCTTC	CASSFQGEDEQFF
-	15	-	TRBJ2-7	TRBV30	TGTGCCTGGAGTGTAATTGGGGGGAGCTCCTACGAGCAGTACTTC	CAWSVIGGSSYEQYF
-	14	-	TRBJ2-1	TRBV2	TGTGCCAGCAGTGACCCTAGCGTCTACAATGAGCAGTTCTTC	CASSDPSVYNEQFF
-	13	TRBD1	TRBJ1-2	TRBV27	TGTGCCAGCAGTTTATCCCAGGGGGGTGGCTACACCTTC	CASSLSQGGGYTF
-	12	-	TRBJ2-7	TRBV30	TGTGCCTGGAGTGTAGAAGCCTACGAGCAGTACTTC	CAWSVEAYEQYF
-	13	-	TRBJ1-4	TRBV28	TGTGCCAGCAGGGGCCGGTATAATGAAAAACTGTTTTTT	CASRGRYNEKLFF
few	11	-	TRBJ1-2	TRBV30	TGTGCCTGGAGCTCGTTAGTTGGCTACACCTTC	CAWSSLVGYTF
-	13	TRBD1	TRBJ2-5	TRBV19	TGTGCCAGTAGTACAGGGGGCCGGGAGACCCAGTACTTC	CASSTGGRETQYF
-	15	-	TRBJ1-4	TRBV9	TGTGCCAGCAGCCCAAGACAAGAGTTTAGGGAAAAACTGTTTTTT	CASSPRQEFREKLFF
-	12	-	TRBJ1-1	TRBV2	TGTGCCAGCAGTGGCGGGTACACTGAAGCTTTCTTT	CASSGGYTEAFF
few	12	-	TRBJ1-3	TRBV6-1	TGTGCCAGCAGCCCCGGGGGGGTGGCCTTATATTTT	CASSPGGVALYF
-	14	-	TRBJ2-5	TRBV11-2	TGTGCCAGCAGCTTAGGTCAAGGGGGAGAGACCCAGTACTTC	CASSLGQGGETQYF
once	14	-	TRBJ2-2	TRBV6-5	TGTGCCAGCAGTTATCGCAAGAACACCGGGGAGCTGTTTTTT	CASSYRKNTGELFF
-	13	-	TRBJ1-5	TRBV19	TGTGCCAGTAGTATAGGGCAGCTCCAGCCCCAGCATTTT	CASSIGQLQPQHF
-	17	TRBD2	TRBJ2-5	TRBV5-1	TGCGCCAGCAGCCCCGGGACTAGCGGGAGAGCCCTTGAGACCCAGTACTTC	CASSPGTSGRALETQYF
-	13	-	TRBJ2-3	TRBV30	TGTGCCTGGATGAAGGGGTGGACAGATACGCAGTATTTT	CAWMKGWTDTQYF
once	14	TRBD1	TRBJ2-7	TRBV29-1	TGCAGCGTTGAGACAGGGCCTTCCTCCTACGAGCAGTACTTC	CSVETGPSSYEQYF
-	16	-	TRBJ2-5	TRBV6-5	TGTGCCAGCAGTTTACCGGGAGCCCCCGATCCAGAGACCCAGTACTTC	CASSLPGAPDPETQYF
-	12	-	TRBJ2-7	TRBV18	TGTGCCAGCTCTTCGGGACTCTACGAGCAGTACTTC	CASSSGLYEQYF
few	12	-	TRBJ1-1	TRBV5-4	TGTGCCAGCAGTGACCGAACCACTGAAGCTTTCTTT	CASSDRTTEAFF
-	14	-	TRBJ1-4	TRBV5-1	TGCGCCAGCAGCTTGGTGGGGCCCGATGAAAAACTGTTTTTT	CASSLVGPDEKLFF
once	14	-	TRBJ2-7	TRBV5-1	TGCGCCAGCAGTTCGAGGGGTAGCTCCTACGAGCAGTACTTC	CASSSRGSSYEQYF
-	12	-	TRBJ1-2	TRBV28	TGTGCCAGCCGCGACAGCCTCGATGGCTACACCTTC	CASRDSLDGYTF
-	19	-	TRBJ2-4	TRBV28	TGTGCCAGCTCCTTAGGACTAGGGGGGGGCTCGCTAGCCAAAAACATTCAGTACTTC	CASSLGLGGGSLAKNIQYF
-	14	TRBD1	TRBJ2-7	TRBV5-1	TGCGCCAGCAGCCAGGGACAGGGGGCCTACGAGCAGTACTTC	CASSQGQGAYEQYF
-	15	-	TRBJ2-7	TRBV5-1	TGCGCCAGCAGCTTGGACCCGGCGGGATCCTACGAGCAGTACTTC	CASSLDPAGSYEQYF
-	15	-	TRBJ2-1	TRBV7-8	TGTGCCAGCAGCCCCGTCAGAGCAGGGTACAATGAGCAGTTCTTC	CASSPVRAGYNEQFF
-	17	TRBD2	TRBJ2-7	TRBV4-1	TGCGCCAGCAGCCAAATCCGTGGGGGGGATAGCTCCTACGAGCAGTACTTC	CASSQIRGGDSSYEQYF
-	16	TRBD2	TRBJ2-3	TRBV11-2	TGTGCCAGCAGCTTTTTAGCGGGACAAGCGCGCGATACGCAGTATTTT	CASSFLAGQARDTQYF
-	16	TRBD2	TRBJ2-1	TRBV11-3	TGTGCCAGCAGCCCTGGCGGGGGGGGCGGGAGGGATGAGCAGTTCTTC	CASSPGGGGGRDEQFF
-	15	-	TRBJ2-5	TRBV15	TGTGCCACCAGCAGACCCCTGCGACAGCAAGAGACCCAGTACTTC	CATSRPLRQQETQYF
-	13	-	TRBJ1-1	TRBV5-1	TGCGCCAGCAGCTTGGATGAGGCGCAGGAAGCTTTCTTT	CASSLDEAQEAFF
-	14	-	TRBJ2-1	TRBV19	TGTGCCAGTAGTTCCTCGACAGTTAACAATGAGCAGTTCTTC	CASSSSTVNNEQFF
once	15	-	TRBJ2-5	TRBV6-5	TGTGCCAGCAGTTACGCCTGGACCGGTCAAGAGACCCAGTACTTC	CASSYAWTGQETQYF
-	14	-	TRBJ2-1	TRBV28	TGTGCCCTAGGTAGCCCCGAAGTCTACAATGAGCAGTTCTTC	CALGSPEVYNEQFF
-	17	-	TRBJ1-3	TRBV4-1	TGCGCCAGCAGCCAATTCCGGACCAGGGGCTCTGGAAACACCATATATTTT	CASSQFRTRGSGNTIYF
-	14	-	TRBJ2-3	TRBV29-1	TGCAGCGTTGAAGATCTTGTAGCTACAGATACGCAGTATTTT	CSVEDLVATDTQYF
-	15	TRBD2	TRBJ2-1	TRBV30	TGTGCCTGGAGTTTGGGACTAGCGAGAAACAATGAGCAGTTCTTC	CAWSLGLARNNEQFF
-	15	TRBD2	TRBJ2-3	TRBV9	TGTGCCAGCAGCGCGGGACTACTAAGCACAGATACGCAGTATTTT	CASSAGLLSTDTQYF
-	16	-	TRBJ1-4	TRBV11-3	TGTGCCAGCAGCCAGAGGGGGAGGGCAACTAATGAAAAACTGTTTTTT	CASSQRGRATNEKLFF
-	15	-	TRBJ2-7	TRBV28	TGTGCCAGCAGTTCCCCCCCCGTGGTGTCTTACGAGCAGTACTTC	CASSSPPVVSYEQYF
-	14	-	TRBJ2-5	TRBV5-1	TGCGCCAGCAGCTTGGACGCGGGGGCAGAGACCCAGTACTTC	CASSLDAGAETQYF
-	16	TRBD2	TRBJ2-1	TRBV11-2	TGTGCCAGCAGTTATACGGGACTAGCGGACTACAATGAGCAGTTCTTC	CASSYTGLADYNEQFF
-	12	-	TRBJ1-3	TRBV7-9	TGTGCCAGCAGCTTGGACCGAAACACCATATATTTT	CASSLDRNTIYF